The T cell receptor beta chain under discussion was sequenced for a study of blood T cell repertoires in COVID-19 (TCRdb year 2020). Describing the broader study: Samples covering the acute and convalescent phases of COVID-19 were provided by collaborators in the United States, Italy and Spain. Where available, HLA class I and class II types were taken from metadata supplied by the sample provider and were not determined by assay-based typing. Samples came from the ongoing ImmuneRACE study (first 160 participants) plus 1,254 subjects from 6 global collaborators. The dataset comprised deeply sampled blood TCRbeta repertoires from subjects exposed to, actively infected with, or recovered from COVID-19. A de-identified subject ID, COVID-19 status, age in years and sex were almost always included in the sample metadata. The repertoires were released in a freely available public database meant as a resource for research on the immune response to SARS-CoV-2. The material from the prospective study consisted of cDNA or gDNA derived from T cells, B-cell-depleted T cells, or PBMCs.

TCRbeta CDR3 regions were amplified from genomic DNA by means of the immunoSEQ Assay, a bias-controlled multiplex PCR. The original pipeline was this. Nucleated cell counts per sample were estimated from amplification of reference gene primers within the assay. Sequence reads were collapsed and filtered to measure the absolute abundance of every unique TCRbeta CDR3 rearrangement. For each sample, productive Simpson clonality was calculated as the square root of Simpson's diversity index across productive rearrangements. The table comes from immuneACCESS by way of TCRdb, which keeps in-frame sequences with V and J called. Part of the clones is missing from these tables; in studies checked, under half for an unresolved V gene and the rest for unknown reasons. That table furnishes V, J and clone size, whereas the DNA furnished D and trimming. Here the sample has a few hundred thousand clones; around four fifths occur a single time. Jointly, the top ten make up about 4.3% of the sample.

The CDR1 and CDR2 encoded by the germline V gene (reference sequence) are GTSNPN and SVGIG. Including cysteine and phenylalanine, the CDR3 has 13 amino acids. This entry keeps only the CDR3 DNA: 39 bases, framed from base 1. V loses 2 bases, J loses 1 base, and the germline ends lie 8 bases apart. Samples from volunteer blood donors who had recovered from COVID-19 were contributed by a second Seattle source. The collaborating institutions used their own protocols to collect whole blood in K2EDTA tubes. Collaborator samples were shipped for TCRbeta analysis as frozen whole blood, isolated PBMCs, or DNA extracted from either sample type. Note on this clone: Its antigen target is currently unknown. It has no much larger one-base neighbor in the sample; base qualities were not kept.

Overall study outcomes, separate from this receptor: The quantity of clinical and demographic metadata differed by source and by participant and was supplied without curation.

The specimen was peripheral blood. The TCR originated in a man aged 55 to 70 who had recovered from COVID-19. The chain is encoded by TRBV30 joined to TRBJ1-1; no confident D gene assignment can be made. The CDR3 region has the sequence CAWSLRGNTEAFF. The sequenced DNA is TGTGCCTGGAGTTTAAGAGGGAACACTGAAGCTTTCTTT.